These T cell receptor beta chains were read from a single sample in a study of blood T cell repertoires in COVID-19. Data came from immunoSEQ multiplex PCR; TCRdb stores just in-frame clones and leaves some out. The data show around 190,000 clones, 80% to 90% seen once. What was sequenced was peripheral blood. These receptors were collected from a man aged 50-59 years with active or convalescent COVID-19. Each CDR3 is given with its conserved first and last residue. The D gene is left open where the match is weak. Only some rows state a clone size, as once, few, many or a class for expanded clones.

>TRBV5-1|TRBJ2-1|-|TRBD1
TGCGCCAGCAGCCCTGCCGACCTCAGACAGGGGGACAATGAGCAGTTCTTC
CASSPADLRQGDNEQFF
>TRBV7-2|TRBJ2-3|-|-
TGTGCCAGCAGCCCCGGGGGGCGGGGGCGCACAGATACGCAGTATTTT
CASSPGGRGRTDTQYF
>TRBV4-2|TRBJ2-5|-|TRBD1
TGTGCCAGCAGCCAAGGGGGGACAGGGGGCTCAGAAGAGACCCAGTACTTC
CASSQGGTGGSEETQYF
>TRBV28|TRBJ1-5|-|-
TGTGCCAGCAGTTTGGGGGGTCGTTTTCAGCCCCAGCATTTT
CASSLGGRFQPQHF
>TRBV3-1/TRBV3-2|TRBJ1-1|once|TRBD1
TGTGCCAGCAGCCAAGATAGGGACAGGGCTTTCTTT
CASSQDRDRAFF
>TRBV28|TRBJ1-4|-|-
TGTGCCAGCAGTTTATCTCCCCGAGAACCTAATGAAAAACTGTTTTTT
CASSLSPREPNEKLFF
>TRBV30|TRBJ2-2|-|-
TGTGCCTGTTCAAGTACAGGGCGGACCGGGGAGCTGTTTTTT
CACSSTGRTGELFF
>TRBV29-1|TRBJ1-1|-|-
TGCAGCGCCTCGGGACAACCGAACACTGAAGCTTTCTTT
CSASGQPNTEAFF
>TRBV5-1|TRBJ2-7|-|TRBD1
TGCGCCAGCAGCCCGACAGGGAACTCCTACGAGCAGTACTTC
CASSPTGNSYEQYF
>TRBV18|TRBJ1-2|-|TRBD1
TGTGCCAGCTCACCACGGGGGACAGGGGGTAGGAATGGCTACACCTTC
CASSPRGTGGRNGYTF
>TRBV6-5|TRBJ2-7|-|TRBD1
TGTGCCAGCAGTCCCCGGGACAGGGGGCTGGGAGAGCAGTACTTC
CASSPRDRGLGEQYF
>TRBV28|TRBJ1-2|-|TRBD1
TGTGCCAGTGGACAGGGCTATGGCTACACCTTC
CASGQGYGYTF
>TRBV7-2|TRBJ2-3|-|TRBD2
TGTGCCAGCAGTCGACTAGCGGGTTATAGCACAGATACGCAGTATTTT
CASSRLAGYSTDTQYF
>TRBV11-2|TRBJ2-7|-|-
TGTGCCAGCAGCTTAGGTGGGGGAGGCGAGCAGTACTTC
CASSLGGGGEQYF
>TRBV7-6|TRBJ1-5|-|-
TGTGCCAGCAGCCCAACAGACAGTAGCAATCAGCCCCAGCATTTT
CASSPTDSSNQPQHF
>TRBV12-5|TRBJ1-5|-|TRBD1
TGTGCTAGTGGTTTGGTACAGGGGGTTGCACCCCAGCATTTT
CASGLVQGVAPQHF
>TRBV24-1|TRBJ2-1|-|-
TGTGCCACCTCTATGCGGGCCCTGTCCGATGAGCAGTTCTTC
CATSMRALSDEQFF
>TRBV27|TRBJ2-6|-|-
TGTGCCAGCACAGGGCGGGGAGTTGGGGCCAACGTCCTGACTTTC
CASTGRGVGANVLTF
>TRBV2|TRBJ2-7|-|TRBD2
TGTGCCAGCAGTGGACTAGCTCGAGAGCAGTACTTC
CASSGLAREQYF
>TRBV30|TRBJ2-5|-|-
TGTGCCTGGAGTGCCCGGGACTTAGAAGAGACCCAGTACTTC
CAWSARDLEETQYF
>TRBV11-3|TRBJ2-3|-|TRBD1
TGTGCCAGCAGCAAGGACAGGGGAACAGATACGCAGTATTTT
CASSKDRGTDTQYF
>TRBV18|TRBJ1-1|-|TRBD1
TGTGCCAGCTCACCGGGACAGGGGGCCACTGAAGCTTTCTTT
CASSPGQGATEAFF
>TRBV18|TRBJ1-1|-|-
TGTGCCAGCTCACCTTTCCGCCGGGGGGCGAACACTGAAGCTTTCTTT
CASSPFRRGANTEAFF
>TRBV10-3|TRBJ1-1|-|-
TGTGCCACGGAGGGGATGAACACTGAAGCTTTCTTT
CATEGMNTEAFF
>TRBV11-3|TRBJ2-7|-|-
TGTGCCAGCAGCTTAGGGGAGACCTACGAGCAGTACTTC
CASSLGETYEQYF
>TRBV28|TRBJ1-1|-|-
TGTGCCAGCAGTTTAATCCAGAAGAACACTGAAGCTTTCTTT
CASSLIQKNTEAFF
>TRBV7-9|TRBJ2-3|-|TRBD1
TGTGCCAGCAGCCCTCGGACAGGACCAGATACGCAGTATTTT
CASSPRTGPDTQYF
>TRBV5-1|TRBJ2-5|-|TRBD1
TGCGCCTCCATCCCGGGGCTCCGGACAGGGGGTATGGAGACCCAGTACTTC
CASIPGLRTGGMETQYF
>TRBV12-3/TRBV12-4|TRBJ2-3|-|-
TGTGCCAGCAAAACTAGCACAGATACGCAGTATTTT
CASKTSTDTQYF
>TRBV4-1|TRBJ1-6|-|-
TGCGCCAGCAGCCAAGTTTCAGCAGGGTATAATTCACCCCTCCACTTT
CASSQVSAGYNSPLHF
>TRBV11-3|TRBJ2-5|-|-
TGTGCCAGCAGCTTAGGCGATTCGGAGACCCAGTACTTC
CASSLGDSETQYF
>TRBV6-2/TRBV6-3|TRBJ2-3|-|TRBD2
TGTGCCAGCAGTTACTCGAGGGCTAGCGGGGGGGCCCTGTATTTT
CASSYSRASGGALYF
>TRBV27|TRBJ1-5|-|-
TGTGCCAGCAGGGGGACATGGGCCGGTAAGCCCCAGCATTTT
CASRGTWAGKPQHF
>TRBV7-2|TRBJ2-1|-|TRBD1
TGTGCCAGCAGCTTAGCAGGGACAGAATACAATGAGCAGTTCTTC
CASSLAGTEYNEQFF
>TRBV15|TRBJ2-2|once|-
TGTGCCACCACGCTAGGAAACACCGGGGAGCTGTTTTTT
CATTLGNTGELFF
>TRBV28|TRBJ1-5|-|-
TGTGCCAGCAGCAACATTGCGGGGCTTAGCAATCAGCCCCAGCATTTT
CASSNIAGLSNQPQHF
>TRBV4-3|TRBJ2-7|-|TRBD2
TGCGCCAGCAGCCCAGAGGTTCGACTAGCGGGGCACTACGAGCAGTACTTC
CASSPEVRLAGHYEQYF
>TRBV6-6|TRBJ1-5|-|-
TGTGCCAGCAGACCAGGGGAAACAAATCAGCCCCAGCATTTT
CASRPGETNQPQHF
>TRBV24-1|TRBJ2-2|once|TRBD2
TGTGCCACCAGTGATCCGGGACTAGCGGGAGGGTGGACCGGGGAGCTGTTTTTT
CATSDPGLAGGWTGELFF
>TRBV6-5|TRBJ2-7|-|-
TGTGCCAGCAGTTACGACACGGACAGCGGCCGCTACGAGCAGTACTTC
CASSYDTDSGRYEQYF
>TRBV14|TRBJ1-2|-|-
TGTGCCAGCAGCCAGTACAGGGATGGCTACACCTTC
CASSQYRDGYTF
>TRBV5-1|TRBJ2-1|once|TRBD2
TGCGCCAGCAGCTGGGGACAGAGCGGGACTAGCGGTTGGAATGAGCAGTTCTTC
CASSWGQSGTSGWNEQFF
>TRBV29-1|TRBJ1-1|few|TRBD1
TGCAGCGTTGAAAGTGGCCAGGGGGCATCTTTCTTT
CSVESGQGASFF
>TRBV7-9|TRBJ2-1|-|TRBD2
TGTGCCAGCAGCTTACGACTAGCGGGAGGGGATGAGCAGTTCTTC
CASSLRLAGGDEQFF
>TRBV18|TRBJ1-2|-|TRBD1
TGTGCCAGCTCGGGACAGGGGGACTATGGCTACACCTTC
CASSGQGDYGYTF
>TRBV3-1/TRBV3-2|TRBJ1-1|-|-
TGTGCCAGCAGCCCCATGGGGGGAGGCACTGAAGCTTTCTTT
CASSPMGGGTEAFF